This TCR beta chain was sequenced for a study of blood T cell repertoires in COVID-19. Study overall: PBMCs, B-cell-depleted T cells, or T cells were the source of the cDNA or gDNA that made up the material.

Germline CDR1 and CDR2: LGHDT and YNNKEL (reference sequence). V dropped 4 bases and J dropped 2; count of bases not matched to a gene: 6. This CDR3 is built from 17 residues. Libraries were prepared by immunoSEQ multiplex PCR; TCRdb keeps only in-frame clonotypes and omits some of them. This table has about half a million clones, approximately 92% appearing once. This clone was recorded only once. The chain couples TRBV3-1 (or the pseudogene TRBV3-2) to TRBJ2-1; TRBD2 matches at 12 bases. This TCR came from a man aged 18 to 35 with COVID-19, enrolled during active disease. The sample was peripheral blood. The CDR3 nucleotides are TGTGCCAGCAGCCGAGACCTAGCGGGGGGGACCTACAATGAGCAGTTCTTC. It encodes CASSRDLAGGTYNEQFF.